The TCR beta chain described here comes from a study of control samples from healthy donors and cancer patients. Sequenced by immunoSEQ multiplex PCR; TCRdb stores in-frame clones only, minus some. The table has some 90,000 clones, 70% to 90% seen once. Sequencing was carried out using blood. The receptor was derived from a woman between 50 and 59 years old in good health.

CDR3 amino acids: CASSLTSTGYEQFF. As DNA, the CDR3 is TGCGCCAGCAGCTTAACCAGCACGGGCTATGAGCAGTTCTTC. J is TRBJ2-1 and V is TRBV5-1; D is undetermined. The germline gives CDR1 SGHRS, CDR2 YFSETQ. This CDR3 comprises 14 residues. Trimming cost V 2 bases and J 8 bases, with 14 bases left between them.